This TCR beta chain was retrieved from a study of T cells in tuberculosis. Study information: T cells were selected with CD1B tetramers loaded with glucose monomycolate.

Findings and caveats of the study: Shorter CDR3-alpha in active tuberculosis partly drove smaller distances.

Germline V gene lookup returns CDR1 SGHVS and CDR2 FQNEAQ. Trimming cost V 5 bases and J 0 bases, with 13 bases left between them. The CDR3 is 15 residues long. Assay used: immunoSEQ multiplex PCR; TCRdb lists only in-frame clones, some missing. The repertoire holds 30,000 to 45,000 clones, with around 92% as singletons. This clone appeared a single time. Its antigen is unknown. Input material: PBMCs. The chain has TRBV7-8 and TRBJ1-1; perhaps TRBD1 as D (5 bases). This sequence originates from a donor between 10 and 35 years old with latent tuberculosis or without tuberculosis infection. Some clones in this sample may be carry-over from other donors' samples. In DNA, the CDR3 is TGTGCCAGCAGCCGACCCGACAGAGTGAACACTGAAGCTTTCTTT. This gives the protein CASSRPDRVNTEAFF.